What follows are 26 T cell receptor beta chains derived from one specimen sequenced in a study of identical twins. TCRdb used MiXCR to reprocess the 5' RACE reads, holding one entry per CDR3 protein. In the table there are roughly 720,000 distinct CDR3 sequences, 15% to 20% of which are singletons. This sample also belongs to another study, concerning T cells expressing NK-cell markers.

Input material: PBMCs. These TCRs come from a young woman in good health.

The CDR3 DNA follows: TGTGCCAGCAGCTTAGCAAACCGGAGGGGCACTGAAGCTTTCTTT. Translation gives CASSLANRRGTEAFF. The V call is TRBV7-9, the J call TRBJ1-1; a weak D match, TRBD1 (5 bases). The CDR3 is made up of 15 amino acids. The V gene's germline CDR1 is SEHNR and CDR2 FQNEAQ (reference sequence). V lost 0 bases and J 4 bases, leaving 12 bases between the germline ends.

J is TRBJ2-1 and V is TRBV20-1; D not resolved. The CDR3 has 16 residues. V was pared by 1 base and J by 0 bases, with 13 bases between. Germline V gene lookup returns CDR1 DFQATT and CDR2 SNEGSKA (reference sequence). The DNA for the CDR3 is TGCAGTGCTAGAGGGGTCCGGGCATACTCCTACAATGAGCAGTTCTTC. This encodes CSARGVRAYSYNEQFF.

This chain uses TRBV3-1 with TRBJ1-1; D gene uncertain. In germline, CDR1 is LGHDT, CDR2 YNNKEL (reference sequence). The CDR3 is made up of 13 amino acids. V was clipped by 0 bases and J by 7 bases, with 9 bases between them. In DNA form, the CDR3 reads TGTGCCAGCAGCCAAGAAGGTTCTGGTGAAGCTTTCTTT. Translation: CASSQEGSGEAFF.

V gene TRBV2 combines with J gene TRBJ2-3, with 11 bases lining up with TRBD2. Germline values: CDR1 SNHLY, CDR2 FYNNEI. This CDR3 is built from 15 residues. The ends lost 7 bases at V and 6 bases at J; junction bases unmatched: 9. The CDR3 region is CASTGLAGSRDTQYF. The CDR3 nucleotides are TGTGCCAGCACAGGACTAGCGGGTTCCCGGGATACGCAGTATTTT.

The rearrangement links TRBV5-1 to TRBJ2-7, with unresolved D. The CDR3 contains 15 residues. Germline V gene sequence: CDR1 SGHRS, CDR2 YFSETQ. Trimming cost V 0 bases and J 3 bases, with 13 bases left between them. CDR3 in amino acids: CASSLGASTGYEQYF. For the CDR3, the DNA is TGCGCCAGCAGCTTGGGGGCATCCACGGGCTACGAGCAGTACTTC. The full variable domain, completed using reference TRBV5-1 and TRBJ2-7, is KAGVTQTPRYLIKTRGQQVTLSCSPISGHRSVSWYQQTPGQGLQFLFEYFSETQRNKGNFPGRFSGRQFSNSRSEMNVSTLELGDSALYLCASSLGASTGYEQYFGPGTRLTVT.

The chain uses TRBV7-9 and TRBJ2-5; no firm D call. The germline V and J ends were trimmed by 5 bases and 4 bases, with 20 bases remaining between them. Germline CDR1 reads SEHNR; CDR2 reads FQNEAQ (reference sequence). This CDR3 is built from 16 residues. The CDR3 loop reads CASSKTRASTPETQYF. The CDR3 region has the DNA TGTGCCAGCAGCAAAACTCGGGCCTCAACCCCAGAGACCCAGTACTTC.

This clonotype has only a few counts. This rearrangement joins TRBV5-1 to TRBJ2-1; possibly TRBD1 for D (5 bases). The germline V gene has CDR1 SGHRS and CDR2 YFSETQ. V was clipped by 2 bases and J by 2 bases, with 11 bases between them. CDR3 length: 15 residues. In DNA, the CDR3 is TGCGCCAGCAGCTTAGGGGCCCCCCCCTACAATGAGCAGTTCTTC. As protein: CASSLGAPPYNEQFF.

This chain connects TRBV5-4 to TRBJ2-3; D is unclear. The CDR3 has 16 amino acids. The V end lost 1 base, the J end lost 5 bases, and 17 bases lay between the germline ends. CDR1 is SGHNT, CDR2 YYREEE, per germline (reference sequence). The CDR3 here is CASSLKRRSPRDTQYF. CDR3 nucleotide sequence: TGTGCCAGCAGCTTGAAAAGGCGGTCCCCGAGAGATACGCAGTATTTT. The full variable domain, with the rest looked up from reference TRBV5-4 and TRBJ2-3, is ETGVTQSPTHLIKTRGQQVTLRCSSQSGHNTVSWYQQALGQGPQFIFQYYREEENGRGNFPPRFSGLQFPNYSSELNVNALELDDSALYLCASSLKRRSPRDTQYFGPGTRLTVL.

This clonotype was detected only a few times. V and J are TRBV7-2 and TRBJ2-7; D gene uncertain. V lost 1 base and J 2 bases, leaving 9 bases between the germline ends. In germline, CDR1 is SGHTA, CDR2 FQGNSA. The CDR3 runs 14 residues. The CDR3 sequence is CASSLGRQTYEQYF. CDR3 nucleotides: TGTGCCAGCAGCTTAGGTCGCCAAACCTACGAGCAGTACTTC.

The chain recombines TRBV20-1 with TRBJ2-5, with D perhaps TRBD2 (5 bases). Germline V gene data show CDR1 as DFQATT and CDR2 as SNEGSKA (reference sequence). The CDR3 extends over 11 amino acids. Trimming removed 6 bases from V and 6 bases from J, with 11 bases in between. The CDR3 nucleotides read TGCAGTGCGGGCCTAGCACAGACCCAGTACTTC. This translates into CSAGLAQTQYF.

This chain uses TRBV20-1 with TRBJ2-1; D perhaps matches TRBD1 (5 bases). From germline, CDR1 is DFQATT and CDR2 SNEGSKA (reference sequence). The V end lost 5 bases, the J end lost 4 bases, and 15 bases lay between the germline ends. This CDR3 region has 14 residues. The CDR3 loop is CSADSLDGYNEQFF. The DNA of the CDR3 is TGCAGTGCTGACAGCTTAGACGGATACAATGAGCAGTTCTTC.

A few counts support this clonotype. The V gene is TRBV6-5, the J gene TRBJ2-3, with TRBD2 as a possible D gene (5 bases). Trimming took 3 bases from V and 11 from J, leaving 15 bases between them. The CDR3 is made up of 13 amino acids. Germline V gene data show CDR1 as MNHEY and CDR2 as SVGAGI. Here the CDR3 reads CASSYPGSSVQYF. CDR3 DNA: TGTGCCAGCAGTTATCCGGGAAGTAGTGTGCAGTATTTT.

The chain joins TRBV12-3 or TRBV12-4 to TRBJ1-5, with a weak D call TRBD1 (5 bases). This CDR3 contains 15 residues. V was clipped by 2 bases and J by 1 base, with 9 bases between them. The CDR3 sequence: CASSLHGGSNQPQHF. Written as DNA, the CDR3 is TGTGCCAGCAGTTTACATGGGGGGAGCAATCAGCCCCAGCATTTT.

In its sample, this clonotype was seen a few times. V usage is TRBV12-5 and J usage is TRBJ2-3; a possible D gene is TRBD1 (6 bases). CDR3 size: 18 residues. In germline, CDR1 is LGHNT, CDR2 FRNRAP. Trimming left V 2 bases short and J 1 base short, with 19 bases between. DNA for the CDR3: TGTGCTAGTGGTTTGCAACGAGCCGGGACATCGGGCACAGATACGCAGTATTTT. This translates into CASGLQRAGTSGTDTQYF. The whole variable domain, filled in from reference TRBV12-5 and TRBJ2-3, reads DARVTQTPRHKVTEMGQEVTMRCQPILGHNTVFWYRQTMMQGLELLAYFRNRAPLDDSGMPKDRFSAEMPDATLATLKIQPSEPRDSAVYFCASGLQRAGTSGTDTQYFGPGTRLTVL.

At least ten counts were recorded for this clonotype. The V gene is TRBV24-1, the J gene TRBJ2-1, with D uncertain. The germline V gene has CDR1 KGHDR and CDR2 SFDVKD. This CDR3 has 13 residues. Trimming stripped 3 bases from V and 9 bases from J, with 11 bases between. The CDR3 region is CATSDGPRSEQFF. The CDR3 bases are TGTGCCACCAGTGATGGCCCTAGGAGTGAGCAGTTCTTC.

As for this clonotype: Given a much more abundant clone one base away, this may be a read error. Since the CDR3 does not end with the conserved phenylalanine or tryptophan, this likely comes from a read error. Here the CDR3 reads CASSDLLWTGSSYEQYL. In DNA form, the CDR3 reads TGTGCCAGCAGTGATCTTTTATGGACAGGGAGCTCCTACGAGCAGTACTTG. The chain recombines TRBV2 with TRBJ2-7, with TRBD1 matching 8 bases. The V and J ends lost 3 bases and 0 bases, in that order; junction bases with no gene match: 10. Germline CDR1 reads SNHLY; CDR2 reads FYNNEI. This CDR3 region has 17 residues.

This clonotype was counted only a few times. This chain joins TRBV4-3 and TRBJ2-2; D unclear. This CDR3 has 13 amino acids. Germline assignment: CDR1 LGHNA and CDR2 YSLEER. V was shortened by 1 base and J by 7 bases, with 7 bases between the two germline ends. The CDR3 here is CASSQVISGELFF. The CDR3 DNA reads as TGCGCCAGCAGCCAAGTTATAAGCGGGGAGCTGTTTTTT.

J is TRBJ2-3 and V is TRBV4-1; weak D call: TRBD2 (5 bases). V lost 0 bases, J lost 13 bases, and 17 bases lay in between. The CDR3 is 14 residues long. Germline V gene data show CDR1 as MGHRA and CDR2 as YSYEKL. Here the CDR3 DNA reads TGCGCCAGCAGCCAAGATGTACGTACCGGGGTGGAGTATTTT. It yields the protein CASSQDVRTGVEYF.

This clonotype came up many times. The V and J genes are TRBV20-1 and TRBJ2-7; D unclear. This CDR3 comprises 13 residues. The germline V gene has CDR1 DFQATT and CDR2 SNEGSKA (reference sequence). Trimming shortened V by 2 bases and J by 5 bases, and 13 bases separated the two germline ends. CDR3 sequence reads: CSARSRQSDEQYF. The CDR3 coding sequence is TGCAGTGCTAGATCCAGGCAGAGTGACGAGCAGTACTTC.

The chain uses TRBV7-2 and TRBJ1-4, with D unclear. This CDR3 contains 14 residues. V was pared by 3 bases and J by 7 bases, with 12 bases between. The germline V gene has CDR1 SGHTA and CDR2 FQGNSA. The CDR3 coding sequence is TGTGCCAGCAGCTTGGGCAGGAAGAGTGAAAAACTGTTTTTT. This sequence encodes CASSLGRKSEKLFF.

This rearrangement joins TRBV7-6 to TRBJ2-3; D is possibly TRBD1 or TRBD2 (5 bases each). Trimming took off 5 bases at V and 2 bases at J, with 20 bases between the two ends. The germline V gene encodes CDR1 SGHVS and CDR2 FNYEAQ. The CDR3 runs 17 residues. This CDR3 is CASSPPAGTLFTDTQYF. The CDR3 DNA reads TGTGCCAGCAGCCCCCCCGCCGGGACCTTATTCACAGATACGCAGTATTTT.

For the CDR3, the DNA is TGCGCCAGCAGCCAAGATTTTGCTCTAGCCTACGAGCAGTACTTC. This translates into CASSQDFALAYEQYF. The rearrangement links TRBV4-3 to TRBJ2-7, with D uncertain. Trimming shortened V by 0 bases and J by 2 bases, and 11 bases separated the two germline ends. CDR3 length equals 15 residues. CDR1 and CDR2 from the germline V gene are LGHNA and YSLEER.

This clonotype showed up just a few times. CDR3 nucleotide sequence: TGTGCCAGCAGCTTCGGGACAGGGGGCCTGTACACTGAAGCTTTCTTT. Protein: CASSFGTGGLYTEAFF. The chain combines TRBV7-9 with TRBJ1-1, with 12 bases that match TRBD1. Germline V lookup: CDR1 SEHNR, CDR2 FQNEAQ (reference sequence). The J segment lost 3 bases and the V segment lost 3 bases, leaving 5 bases of the junction unmatched. This CDR3 has 16 amino acids.

This clonotype was detected a few times. The chain recombines TRBV6-5 with TRBJ2-7; unclear D gene. The CDR3 consists of 12 residues. CDR1 is MNHEY and CDR2 is SVGAGI in the germline V gene. The ends were cut back, 7 bases at V and 6 bases at J, with 13 bases in the middle. The CDR3 region is CASTPYSGEQYF. CDR3 DNA: TGTGCCAGCACGCCCTATTCCGGCGAGCAGTACTTC.

CDR3 DNA: TGTGCCAGCAGCCAACGTGTGGGAGTTGGGTCCACTGAAGCTTTCTTT. Encoded protein: CASSQRVGVGSTEAFF. The chain uses TRBV3-1 and TRBJ1-1; the D is unclear. CDR3 length: 16 residues. The germline V gene has CDR1 LGHDT and CDR2 YNNKEL (reference sequence). V dropped 2 bases and J dropped 4 bases, with 17 bases sitting between them.

The J gene is TRBJ2-1, the V gene TRBV6-6; possible D gene TRBD2, 6 bases. Trimming stripped 6 bases from V and 9 bases from J, with 6 bases between. The CDR3 extends over 10 amino acids. Germline CDR1 MNHNY, CDR2 SVGAGI (reference sequence). The CDR3 coding sequence is TGTGCCAGCAGGGAGGGTGAGCAGTTCTTC. Protein sequence: CASREGEQFF.